This T cell receptor beta chain was observed in a study of T-cell reconstitution after alpha-beta-depleted transplantation in children. The study, taken as a whole, reports: As was reported, about two months after transplant, alpha-beta T cells came from several hundred expanded graft clones. In some patients, recipient T cells and intrathymic progenitors surviving conditioning explained high day-60 diversity. T cells produced anew were the main source of T-cell counts and diversity one year after transplant.

Trimming stripped 3 bases from V and 6 bases from J, with 14 bases between. The CDR3 runs 14 residues. About this clonotype itself: What it binds is not known.

A TCRbeta library incorporating unique molecular identifiers was prepared. One entry per CDR3 protein, called by TCRdb with MiXCR from the PCR reads. The table records fewer than 450,000 distinct CDR3 sequences, around 15% of them present only once. This chain connects TRBV12-3 or TRBV12-4 to TRBJ1-1, with D perhaps matching TRBD1 (5 bases). The sequence was collected from a male patient aged 2 to 10 who had a stem cell transplant for acute lymphoblastic leukemia, so the T cells may come from the graft donor. The sequencing used PBMCs, mostly from graft donor cells, collected 360 days after TCRalphabeta/CD19-depleted stem cell transplant. The CDR3, as DNA: TGTGCCAGCAGTTTCCTAGGGACGGACTCTGAAGCTTTCTTT. This translates into CASSFLGTDSEAFF.